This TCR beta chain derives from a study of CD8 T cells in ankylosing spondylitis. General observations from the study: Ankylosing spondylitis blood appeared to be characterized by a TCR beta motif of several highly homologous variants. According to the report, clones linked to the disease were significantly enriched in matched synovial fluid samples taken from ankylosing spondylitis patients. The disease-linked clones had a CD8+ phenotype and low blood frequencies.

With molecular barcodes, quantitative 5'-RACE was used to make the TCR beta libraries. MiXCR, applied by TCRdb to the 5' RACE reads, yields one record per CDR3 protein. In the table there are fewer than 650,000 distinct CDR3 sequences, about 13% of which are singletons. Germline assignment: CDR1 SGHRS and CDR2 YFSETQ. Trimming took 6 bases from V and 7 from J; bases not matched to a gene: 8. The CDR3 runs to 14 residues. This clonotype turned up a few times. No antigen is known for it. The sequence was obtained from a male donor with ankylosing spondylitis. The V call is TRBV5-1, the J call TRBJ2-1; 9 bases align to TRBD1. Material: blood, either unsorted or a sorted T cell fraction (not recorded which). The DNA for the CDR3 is TGCGCCAGCACCCCCGGGACAGGGTGGAATGAGCAGTTCTTC. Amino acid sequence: CASTPGTGWNEQFF.